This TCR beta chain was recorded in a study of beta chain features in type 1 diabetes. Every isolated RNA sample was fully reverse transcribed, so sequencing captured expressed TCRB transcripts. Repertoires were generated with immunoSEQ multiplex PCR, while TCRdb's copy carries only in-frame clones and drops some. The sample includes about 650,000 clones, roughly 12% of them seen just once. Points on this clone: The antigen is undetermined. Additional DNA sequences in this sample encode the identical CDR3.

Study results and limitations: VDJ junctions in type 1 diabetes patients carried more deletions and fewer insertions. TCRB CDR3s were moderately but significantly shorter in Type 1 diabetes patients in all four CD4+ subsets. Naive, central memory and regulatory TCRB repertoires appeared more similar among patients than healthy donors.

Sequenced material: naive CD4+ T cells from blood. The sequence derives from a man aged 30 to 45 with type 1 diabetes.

Here the CDR3 reads CASSIRQQETQYF. DNA for the CDR3: TGTGCCAGTAGTATTAGACAGCAAGAGACCCAGTACTTC. The J gene is TRBJ2-5, the V gene TRBV19; D possibly corresponds to TRBD1 (5 bases). V was clipped by 3 bases and J by 2 bases, with 7 bases between them. The germline V gene encodes CDR1 LNHDA and CDR2 SQIVND (reference sequence). The CDR3 extends over 13 amino acids. Full variable domain (missing parts from reference TRBV19 and TRBJ2-5): DGGITQSPKYLFRKEGQNVTLSCEQNLNHDAMYWYRQDPGQGLRLIYYSQIVNDFQKGDIAEGYSVSREKKESFPLTVTSAQKNPTAFYLCASSIRQQETQYFGPGTRLLVL.